One and the same sample provided the 5 T cell receptor beta chains below, sequenced in a study of identical twins. TCRdb re-analysed the 5' RACE reads in MiXCR, keeping a single row per CDR3 protein. The data contain roughly 1,500,000 distinct CDR3 sequences, roughly a third of them singletons. Sequenced input: cord blood. The receptor set was obtained from a newborn girl in good health.

This clonotype was detected a few times. The chain joins TRBV24-1 to TRBJ2-4, with D possibly being TRBD1 (6 bases). Germline V CDR1 and CDR2: KGHDR, SFDVKD. This CDR3 comprises 14 residues. Trimming took off 9 bases at V and 0 bases at J, with 11 bases between the two ends. The CDR3 loop reads CATHHREAKNIQYF. The DNA of the CDR3 is TGTGCCACCCACCACAGGGAAGCCAAAAACATTCAGTACTTC.

The sample holds a few counts of this clonotype. The genes are TRBV12-3 or TRBV12-4 and TRBJ2-5; 11 bases match TRBD1. The last part of the DNA fits TRBJ2-7 better; the J call may be wrong. CDR3 length: 13 residues. The CDR3 loop reads CASIWTGGAEQYF. In nucleotides, the CDR3 is TGTGCCAGCATTTGGACAGGGGGCGCCGAGCAGTACTTC.

The chain recombines TRBV5-6 with TRBJ1-5, with D possibly TRBD1 on 5 matching bases. This CDR3 contains 15 residues. V gave up 0 bases and J gave up 0 bases, with 7 bases separating them. Germline CDR1 and CDR2: SGHDT and YYEEEE. CDR3 residues: CASSLGTPSNQPQHF. The CDR3 DNA reads TGTGCCAGCAGCTTGGGGACACCTAGCAATCAGCCCCAGCATTTT.

The genes are TRBV11-2 and TRBJ2-7; D is unresolved. V lost 1 base, J lost 7 bases, and 14 bases lay in between. Germline lookup yields CDR1 SGHAT and CDR2 FQNNGV. This CDR3 spans 14 amino acids. CDR3 in DNA: TGTGCCAGCAGCTTAGGGTCCAGAAACAATGAGCAGTACTTC. Translation: CASSLGSRNNEQYF. Variable domain in full (rest from reference TRBV11-2 and TRBJ2-7): EAGVAQSPRYKIIEKRQSVAFWCNPISGHATLYWYQQILGQGPKLLIQFQNNGVVDDSQLPKDRFSAERLKGVDSTLKIQPAKLEDSAVYLCASSLGSRNNEQYFGPGTRLTVT.

The rearrangement links TRBV20-1 to TRBJ1-3; maybe TRBD1 (6 bases). CDR3 length equals 14 residues. V lost 3 bases and J lost 0, with 9 bases in between. Germline CDR1 reads DFQATT; CDR2 reads SNEGSKA (reference sequence). CDR3 region: CSARGAHSGNTIYF. CDR3 nucleotide sequence: TGCAGTGCTAGGGGGGCACACTCTGGAAACACCATATATTTT.